This record concerns one T cell receptor beta chain sequence. Antigen specificity is unknown. These data originate in a study of response to subunit inactivated influenza vaccine. Study observations and caveats: The authors suggested that few new T cells are recruited per seasonal influenza vaccination.

With 7 bases clipped from V and 2 bases from J, the junction kept 2 bases outside the gene matches. The CDR3 covers 14 residues. Germline V gene lookup returns CDR1 SGHRS and CDR2 YFSETQ. TCRdb reprocessed the RT-PCR reads via MiXCR and lists one record per CDR3 protein. The sample yields a few hundred thousand distinct CDR3 sequences, 14% seen once. The chain employs TRBV5-1 and TRBJ2-5, with 13 nucleotides matching TRBD2. Sequenced material: PBMCs from blood, taken 11 to 12 days after vaccination. The clonotype comes from a man between 45 and 60 years old who received an inactivated influenza vaccine. DNA for the CDR3: TGCGCCAGCGGGACTAGCGGGGAACAAGAGACCCAGTACTTC. Translation: CASGTSGEQETQYF.